This TCR beta chain was observed in a study of T cells in Graves' hyperthyroidism and ophthalmopathy. Amplified regions were TCR beta CDR3 sequences from RNA transcripts. A first-round RT-PCR of the TCR CDR3 used the HTBI primer set. From the multiplex PCR reads, TCRdb called clonotypes with MiXCR, one entry per CDR3 protein. In the table there are hundreds of thousands of distinct CDR3 sequences, approximately 15% of which are singletons. This clonotype was detected ten times or more. Diagnosis relied on clinical symptoms, serum thyroxine and TRAb, thyroid ultrasound and orbital computed tomography. The CDR3 contains 13 residues. V dropped 6 bases and J dropped 6; count of bases not matched to a gene: 8. CDR1 is SGHRS and CDR2 is YFSETQ in the germline V gene.

The TCR was taken from a woman aged 35 to 49 with Graves' ophthalmopathy. Input material: blood. The chain combines TRBV5-1 with TRBJ2-7; 8 bases are shared with TRBD1. CDR3 coding DNA: TGCGCCAGCACCGCCATTACAGGGGGCGAGCAGTACTTC. It yields the protein CASTAITGGEQYF.